This TCR beta chain was sequenced for a study of shared clonotypes between healthy human individuals. Everyone who donated was a Caucasian adult who lived in Nashville, Tennessee. Looked up from germline, CDR1 is SGHAT and CDR2 is FQNNGV. The V gene lost 1 base and the J gene lost 1 base, with 17 bases spanning the gap. The CDR3 spans 18 residues. TCRdb keeps only in-frame clones here, not all; method: immunoSEQ multiplex PCR. The table shows about 990,000 clones, with roughly 74% occurring only once. The sequencing sample was made of memory CD4+ T cells from PBMCs. Subset given: CD45RA-negative fraction. The rearrangement uses TRBV11-2 and TRBJ2-1; perhaps TRBD2 as D (6 bases). This clonotype was obtained from a man aged 18 to 30 in good health. Some clones in this sample may be carry-over from other donors' samples. The DNA for the CDR3 is TGTGCCAGCAGCTTAGTCTGGAGGGCCTGGGAGTCCTACAATGAGCAGTTCTTC. Protein product: CASSLVWRAWESYNEQFF.